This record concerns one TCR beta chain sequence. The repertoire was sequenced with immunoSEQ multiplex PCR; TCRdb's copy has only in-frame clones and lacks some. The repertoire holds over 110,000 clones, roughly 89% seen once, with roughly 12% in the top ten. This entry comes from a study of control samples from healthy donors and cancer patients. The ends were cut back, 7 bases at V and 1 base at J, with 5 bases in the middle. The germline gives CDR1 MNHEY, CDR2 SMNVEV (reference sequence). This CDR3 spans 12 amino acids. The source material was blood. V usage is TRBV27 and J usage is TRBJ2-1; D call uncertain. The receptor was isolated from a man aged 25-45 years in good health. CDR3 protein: CASTASYNEQFF. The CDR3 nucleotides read TGTGCCAGCACCGCATCCTACAATGAGCAGTTCTTC.